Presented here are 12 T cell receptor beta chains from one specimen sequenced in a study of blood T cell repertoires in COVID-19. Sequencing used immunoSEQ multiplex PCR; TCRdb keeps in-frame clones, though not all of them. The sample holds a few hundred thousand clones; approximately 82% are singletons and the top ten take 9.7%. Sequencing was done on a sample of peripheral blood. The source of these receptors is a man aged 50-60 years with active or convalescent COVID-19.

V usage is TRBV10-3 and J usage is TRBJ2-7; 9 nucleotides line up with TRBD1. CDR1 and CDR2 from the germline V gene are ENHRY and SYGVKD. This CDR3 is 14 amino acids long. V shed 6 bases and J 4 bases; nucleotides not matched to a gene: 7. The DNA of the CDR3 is TGTGCCATCAGAGGGACAGGGAATCATTACGAGCAGTACTTC. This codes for CAIRGTGNHYEQYF.

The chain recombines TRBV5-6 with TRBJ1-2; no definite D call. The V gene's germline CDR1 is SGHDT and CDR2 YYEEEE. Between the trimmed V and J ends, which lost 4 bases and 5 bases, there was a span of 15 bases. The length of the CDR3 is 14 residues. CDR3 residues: CASSPPVTTYGYTF. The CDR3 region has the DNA TGTGCCAGCAGCCCCCCGGTGACAACTTATGGCTACACCTTC.

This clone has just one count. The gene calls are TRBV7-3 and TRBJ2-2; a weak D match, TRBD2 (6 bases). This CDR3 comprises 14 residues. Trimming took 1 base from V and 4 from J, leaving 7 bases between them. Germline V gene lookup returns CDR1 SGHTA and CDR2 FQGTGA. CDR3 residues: CASSLMGGTGELFF. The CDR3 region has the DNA TGTGCCAGCAGCTTAATGGGAGGCACCGGGGAGCTGTTTTTT.

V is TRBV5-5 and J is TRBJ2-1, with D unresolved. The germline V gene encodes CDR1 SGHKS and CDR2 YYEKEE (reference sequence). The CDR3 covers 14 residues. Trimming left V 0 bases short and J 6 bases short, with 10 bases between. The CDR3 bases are TGTGCCAGCAGCTTGGACCCTTTCGGCAATGAGCAGTTCTTC. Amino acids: CASSLDPFGNEQFF.

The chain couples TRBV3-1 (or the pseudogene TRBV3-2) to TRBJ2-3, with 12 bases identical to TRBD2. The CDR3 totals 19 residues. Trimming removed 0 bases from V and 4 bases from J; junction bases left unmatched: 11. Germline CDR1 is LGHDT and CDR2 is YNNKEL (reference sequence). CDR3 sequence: CASSQDTSGGPFQADTQYF. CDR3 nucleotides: TGTGCCAGCAGCCAAGACACTAGCGGGGGGCCTTTCCAAGCAGATACGCAGTATTTT.

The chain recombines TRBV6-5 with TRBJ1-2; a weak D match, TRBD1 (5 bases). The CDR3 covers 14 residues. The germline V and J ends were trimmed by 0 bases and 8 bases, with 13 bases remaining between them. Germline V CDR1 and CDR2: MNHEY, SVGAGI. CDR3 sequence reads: CASSYSVGVSGYTF. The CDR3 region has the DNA TGTGCCAGCAGTTACTCGGTAGGGGTCAGCGGCTACACCTTC.

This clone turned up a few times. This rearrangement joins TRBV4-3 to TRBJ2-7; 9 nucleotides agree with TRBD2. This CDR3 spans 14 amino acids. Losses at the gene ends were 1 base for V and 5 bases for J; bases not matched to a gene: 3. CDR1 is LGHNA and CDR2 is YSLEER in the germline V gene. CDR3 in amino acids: CASSQAASGNEQYF. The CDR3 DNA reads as TGCGCCAGCAGCCAAGCGGCTAGCGGGAACGAGCAGTACTTC.

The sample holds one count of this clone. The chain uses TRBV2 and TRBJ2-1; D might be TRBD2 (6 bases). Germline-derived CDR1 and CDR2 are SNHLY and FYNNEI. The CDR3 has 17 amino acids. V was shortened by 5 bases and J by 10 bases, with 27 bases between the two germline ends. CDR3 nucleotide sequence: TGTGCCAGCAGTACTACCGGCGGACTGACTAGGGAATACGAGCAGTTCTTC. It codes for CASSTTGGLTREYEQFF. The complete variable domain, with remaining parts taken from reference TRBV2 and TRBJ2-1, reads EPEVTQTPSHQVTQMGQEVILRCVPISNHLYFYWYRQILGQKVEFLVSFYNNEISEKSEIFDDQFSVERPDGSNFTLKIRSTKLEDSAMYFCASSTTGGLTREYEQFFGPGTRLTVL.

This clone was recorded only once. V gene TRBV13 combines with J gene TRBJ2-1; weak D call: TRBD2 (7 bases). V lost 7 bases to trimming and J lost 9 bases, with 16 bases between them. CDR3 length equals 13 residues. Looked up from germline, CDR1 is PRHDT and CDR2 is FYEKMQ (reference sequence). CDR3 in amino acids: CASIEGGHGEQFF. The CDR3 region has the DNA TGTGCCAGCATAGAGGGGGGGCATGGTGAGCAGTTCTTC.

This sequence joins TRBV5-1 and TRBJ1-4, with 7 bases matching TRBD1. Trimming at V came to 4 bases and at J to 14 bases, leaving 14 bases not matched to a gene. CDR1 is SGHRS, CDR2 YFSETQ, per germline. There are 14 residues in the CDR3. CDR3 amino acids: CASSAEGGSTGLFF. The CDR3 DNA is TGCGCCAGCAGCGCCGAAGGGGGCAGTACTGGTCTGTTTTTT.

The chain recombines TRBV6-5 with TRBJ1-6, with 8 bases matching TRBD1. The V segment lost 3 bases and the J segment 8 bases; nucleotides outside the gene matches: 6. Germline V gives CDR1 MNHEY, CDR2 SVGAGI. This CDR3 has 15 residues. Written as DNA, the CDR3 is TGTGCCAGCAGTTATGCCGCAGGGGGCGATTCACCCCTCCACTTT. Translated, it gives CASSYAAGGDSPLHF.

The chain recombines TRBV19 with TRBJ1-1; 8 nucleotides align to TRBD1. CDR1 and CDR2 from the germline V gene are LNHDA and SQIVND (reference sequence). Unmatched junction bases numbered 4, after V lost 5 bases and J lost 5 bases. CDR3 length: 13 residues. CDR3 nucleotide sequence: TGTGCCAGTAGTTTTAACAGGGGGACTGAAGCTTTCTTT. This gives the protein CASSFNRGTEAFF.